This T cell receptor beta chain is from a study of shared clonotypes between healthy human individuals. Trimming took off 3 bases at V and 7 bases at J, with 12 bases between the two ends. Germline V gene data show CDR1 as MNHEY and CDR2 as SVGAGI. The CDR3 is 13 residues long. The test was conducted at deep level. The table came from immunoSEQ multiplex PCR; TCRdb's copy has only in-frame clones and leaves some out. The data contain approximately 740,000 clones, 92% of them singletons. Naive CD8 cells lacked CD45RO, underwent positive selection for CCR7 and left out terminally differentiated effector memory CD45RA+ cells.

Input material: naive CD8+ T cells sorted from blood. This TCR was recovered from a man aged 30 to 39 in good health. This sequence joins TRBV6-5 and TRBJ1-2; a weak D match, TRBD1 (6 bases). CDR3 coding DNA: TGTGCCAGCAGTTATTCAGGGGTCGGTGGCTACACCTTC. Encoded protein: CASSYSGVGGYTF.